A selection of T cell receptor beta chains follows, all from one sample in a study of blood T cell repertoires in COVID-19. Clones were sequenced by immunoSEQ multiplex PCR, and TCRdb holds only the in-frame ones, with some missing. The sample has approximately 240,000 clones; around 82% are singletons. Sequenced sample: peripheral blood. The receptors were gathered from a woman aged 80 or older with active or convalescent COVID-19. Both conserved end residues are part of each CDR3. Each record gives: D gene, clone size, J gene, V gene, CDR3 DNA, CDR3 protein. D genes are given only for firm matches. The size entry is marked missing in some rows and otherwise reads once, few, many or a size class.

>TRBD1|NA|TRBJ1-2|TRBV19
TGTGCCAGTAGTAACGGACAGGGGAATGGCTACACCTTC
CASSNGQGNGYTF
>NA|few|TRBJ2-1|TRBV30
TGTGCCTGGTCCGGCAATGAGCAGTTCTTC
CAWSGNEQFF
>TRBD1|NA|TRBJ1-2|TRBV28
TGTGCCAGCAGCTCCGGGACAGGGTTTTTTTTTGGCTACACCTTC
CASSSGTGFFFGYTF
>TRBD2|NA|TRBJ2-7|TRBV11-2
TGTGCCAGCAGCGAGAGTTCGGGGGGCTCCTACGAGCAGTACTTC
CASSESSGGSYEQYF
>TRBD2|once|TRBJ2-3|TRBV5-4
TGTGCCAGCAGCCCAAGGACTAGCGGGAGGTCAGATACGCAGTATTTT
CASSPRTSGRSDTQYF
>TRBD2|NA|TRBJ2-2|TRBV5-1
TGCGCCAGCAGCTTGAGACTAGCGGGCGGGGAGCTGTTTTTT
CASSLRLAGGELFF
>NA|once|TRBJ1-3|TRBV5-1
TGCGCCAGCAGCATGGCAGTCGTCGGGTCTGGAAACACCATATATTTT
CASSMAVVGSGNTIYF
>NA|NA|TRBJ2-4|TRBV3-1/TRBV3-2
TGTGCCAGCAGCCGGAGCGCGAACATTCAGTACTTC
CASSRSANIQYF
>NA|NA|TRBJ1-1|TRBV7-9
TGTGCCAGCAGCTTAGCAATCCCAAACACTGAAGCTTTCTTT
CASSLAIPNTEAFF
>TRBD1|NA|TRBJ1-1|TRBV24-1
TGTGCCACCAGTGACACAGGGGGTCATACTGAAGCTTTCTTT
CATSDTGGHTEAFF
>NA|few|TRBJ2-3|TRBV5-6
TGTGCCAGCAGCTTAGCTGACAGAAGCACAGATACGCAGTATTTT
CASSLADRSTDTQYF
>TRBD2|NA|TRBJ2-7|TRBV7-9
TGTGCCAGCAGCCCTACCTCGACTAGCAGATACGAGCAGTACTTC
CASSPTSTSRYEQYF
>TRBD1|once|TRBJ1-1|TRBV19
TGTGCCAGTAGCCCGGGACAGGTTAGACGGGATGAAGCTTTCTTT
CASSPGQVRRDEAFF
>TRBD2|NA|TRBJ2-5|TRBV7-6
TGTGCCAGCAGCGAGCTAGCGGGAGGGGCTCGAGAGACCCAGTACTTC
CASSELAGGARETQYF
>NA|NA|TRBJ2-7|TRBV5-1
TGCGCCAGCAGCTTGGCGGGGGGCGCGACCTACGAGCAGTACTTC
CASSLAGGATYEQYF
>NA|NA|TRBJ1-4|TRBV7-8
TGTGCCAGCAGCTGGGCAGGGCGAGAGGAAAAACTGTTTTTT
CASSWAGREEKLFF
>NA|NA|TRBJ1-4|TRBV2
TGTGCCAGCAGAGCGACAGGTAAAGAGGAAAAACTGTTTTTT
CASRATGKEEKLFF
>TRBD1|few|TRBJ1-1|TRBV5-1
TGCGCCAGCAGCCTACAAGGACAGGGGGTTGGAGCTCCTGAAGCTTTCTTT
CASSLQGQGVGAPEAFF
>TRBD1|NA|TRBJ1-2|TRBV10-1
TGCGCCAGCACATCGTTTCGGGACAGGGGCGATGGCTACACCTTC
CASTSFRDRGDGYTF
>NA|NA|TRBJ1-5|TRBV30
TGTGCCTGGCGCTCGGGGGGGGGCGGCAATCAGCCCCAGCATTTT
CAWRSGGGGNQPQHF
>NA|few|TRBJ1-5|TRBV19
TGTGCCAGTAGGCAACTCTCGACGGGGGGAGAGCCCCAGCATTTT
CASRQLSTGGEPQHF
>TRBD1|NA|TRBJ1-2|TRBV6-5
TGTGCCAGTACGACAGGGAACTATGGCTACACCTTC
CASTTGNYGYTF